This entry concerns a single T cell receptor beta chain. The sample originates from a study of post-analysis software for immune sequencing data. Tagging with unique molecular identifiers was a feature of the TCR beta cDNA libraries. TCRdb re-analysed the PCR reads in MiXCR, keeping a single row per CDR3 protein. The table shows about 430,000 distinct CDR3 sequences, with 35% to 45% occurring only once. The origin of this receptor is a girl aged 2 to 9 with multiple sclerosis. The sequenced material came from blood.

In nucleotides, the CDR3 is TGCGCCAGCAGCTTGGCTTCAAACTACGAGCAGTACTTC. Amino acids: CASSLASNYEQYF. The V gene is TRBV5-1, the J gene TRBJ2-7; the D is unclear. V was pared by 0 bases and J by 3 bases, with 7 bases between. This CDR3 is 13 amino acids long. Germline assignment: CDR1 SGHRS and CDR2 YFSETQ.